The present T cell receptor beta chain was sequenced within a study of siplizumab effects on memory and regulatory T cells. The table lists this clone with a count of one. Only in-frame clones appear in the TCRdb table, and some are missing; sequencing was by immunoSEQ multiplex PCR. The data hold about 26,000 clones, with 75% to 85% observed a single time. The germline V gene has CDR1 ENHRY and CDR2 SYGVKD. V trimming: 3 bases; J trimming: 3 bases; junction bases outside the gene matches: 15. This CDR3 is 18 amino acids long. The receptor was isolated from a human donor in good health. Material for sequencing was memory CD4+ T cells sorted from blood. The chain joins TRBV10-3 to TRBJ1-2, with 8 bases fitting TRBD1. The CDR3 region is CAISEKRGPTGVDYGYTF. CDR3 DNA sequence: TGTGCCATCAGTGAAAAAAGGGGACCGACAGGGGTCGACTATGGCTACACCTTC.